The clone carrying this TCR beta chain was recorded once. V lost 1 base and J 3 bases, leaving 16 bases between the germline ends. The germline V gene encodes CDR1 SGHRS and CDR2 YFSETQ. This CDR3 comprises 16 residues. This entry is derived from a study of blood T cell repertoires in COVID-19. Study as a whole: The United States, Italy and Spain provided the acute and convalescent COVID-19 samples.

As originally analysed: Counts of nucleated cells, estimated from reference gene primer amplification, were obtained. Libraries were prepared by immunoSEQ multiplex PCR; TCRdb keeps only in-frame clonotypes and omits some of them. The V and J calls and clone size come from that table; D and trimming were worked out from the DNA. This table holds about 23,000 clones, roughly 94% found once. This TCR was recovered from a woman between 50 and 59 years old with active COVID-19. The gene calls are TRBV5-1 and TRBJ1-1, with D maybe TRBD1 (5 bases). Specimen: peripheral blood. The CDR3 protein is CASSLPRYEGDTEAFF. CDR3 DNA: TGCGCCAGCAGCTTGCCTAGGTATGAAGGGGACACTGAAGCTTTCTTT.